This T cell receptor beta chain derives from a study of blood T cell repertoires in COVID-19. Looking at the study overall: The United States, Italy and Spain provided the acute and convalescent COVID-19 samples. PBMCs, B-cell-depleted T cells, or T cells were the source of the cDNA or gDNA that made up the material.

Germline V lookup: CDR1 SGHTA, CDR2 FQGTGA. V was cut by 0 bases and J by 1 base, with 8 bases left in between. The CDR3 is 15 amino acids. In the source study's methods: Estimates of nucleated cell counts were drawn from the amplification of reference gene primers. Repertoires were generated with immunoSEQ multiplex PCR, while TCRdb's copy carries only in-frame clones and drops some. D and trimming come from the DNA, and the V and J calls and clone size come from that table. Of 60,000 to 65,000 clones listed, 76% are singletons. The chain is built from TRBV7-3 and TRBJ2-3, with D possibly matching TRBD2 (6 bases). This clonotype was sampled from a woman older than 75 with acute or convalescent COVID-19. Sequencing used peripheral blood. This chain's CDR3 is CASSLTGRGTDTQYF. Written as DNA, the CDR3 is TGTGCCAGCAGCTTAACCGGGAGAGGCACAGATACGCAGTATTTT.